Below, 25 T cell receptor beta chains from the same sample are listed, as sequenced in a study of early T cells in non-severe SARS-CoV-2 infection. TCRdb re-analysed the 5' RACE reads in MiXCR, keeping a single row per CDR3 protein. The sample shows 98,000 or so distinct CDR3 sequences, over 9.5% of them seen only once. The input for sequencing was whole blood, taken at baseline. The receptors here all came from an adult who was a healthcare worker with PCR-confirmed SARS-CoV-2 infection or an uninfected control (not recorded which).

The sample holds a few counts of this clonotype. V and J are TRBV6-5 and TRBJ2-7, with D possibly being TRBD2 (5 bases). Trimming took off 6 bases at V and 7 bases at J, with 13 bases between the two ends. The germline CDR1 and CDR2 sequences are MNHEY and SVGAGI. The CDR3 runs to 12 residues. This chain's CDR3 is CASRNLRGEQYF. DNA for the CDR3: TGTGCCAGCAGAAACCTTCGGGGAGAGCAGTACTTC.

This clonotype was detected only a few times. This chain connects TRBV28 to TRBJ2-1, with 8 positions matching TRBD2. From germline, CDR1 is MDHEN and CDR2 SYDVKM. J gave up 5 bases and V 7 bases, and 4 bases lay outside the gene matches. CDR3 size: 13 residues. The CDR3 nucleotides read TGTGCCAGCACGAACGGGGGGGACAATGAGCAGTTCTTC. This gives the protein CASTNGGDNEQFF.

This clonotype was seen a handful of times. V usage is TRBV7-2 and J usage is TRBJ2-1, with TRBD1 as a possible D gene (6 bases). CDR1 is SGHTA, CDR2 FQGNSA, per germline. V was shortened by 5 bases and J by 9 bases, with 11 bases between the two germline ends. This CDR3 comprises 12 residues. The CDR3 DNA reads TGTGCCAGCAGCAAGGACAGTTTTGAGCAGTTCTTC. The encoded protein is CASSKDSFEQFF.

In nucleotides, the CDR3 is TGTGCCAGCAGCTTTAAGACAGGGGGCTCCTACAATGAGCAGTTCTTC. Translation: CASSFKTGGSYNEQFF. V gene TRBV7-6 combines with J gene TRBJ2-1, with 9 bases identical to TRBD1. The trim removed 3 bases at V and 0 bases at J, leaving 3 bases unmatched. The CDR3 spans 16 residues. CDR1 is SGHVS and CDR2 is FNYEAQ in the germline V gene.

The chain couples TRBV30 to TRBJ1-4, with a possible D match to TRBD1 (5 bases). The V gene lost 2 bases and the J gene lost 0 bases, with 19 bases spanning the gap. The CDR3 covers 18 residues. Germline V gene lookup returns CDR1 GTSNPN and CDR2 SVGIG (reference sequence). CDR3 sequence (DNA): TGTGCCTGGAGTTATGGAGGTCAGGGCCCTGCAACTAATGAAAAACTGTTTTTT. Its translation is CAWSYGGQGPATNEKLFF. The full variable domain, its missing parts supplied by reference TRBV30 and TRBJ1-4, is SQTIHQWPATLVQPVGSPLSLECTVEGTSNPNLYWYRQAAGRGLQLLFYSVGIGQISSEVPQNLSASRPQDRQFILSSKKLLLSDSGFYLCAWSYGGQGPATNEKLFFGSGTQLSVL.

The chain is built from TRBV12-3 or TRBV12-4 and TRBJ2-4; 9 positions match TRBD1. V lost 6 bases, J lost 4 bases, and 4 bases stayed unmatched. CDR3 length equals 14 residues. CDR3 in amino acids: CASSPTGGKNIQYF. Here the CDR3 DNA reads TGTGCCAGCAGCCCGACAGGGGGTAAAAACATTCAGTACTTC.

The chain is built from TRBV10-3 and TRBJ2-7; 7 nucleotides line up with TRBD1. V was pared by 3 bases and J by 2 bases, with 1 base of the junction left unmatched. Per the germline V gene, CDR1 is ENHRY and CDR2 is SYGVKD. There are 13 residues in the CDR3. DNA of the CDR3: TGTGCCATCAGTGAAGGGGGCCCCTACGAGCAGTACTTC. This gives the protein CAISEGGPYEQYF.

With regard to this clonotype: Relative to the germline gene, one junction end is altered; a read error may explain this. The chain links TRBV19 to TRBJ1-2; 7 bases fit TRBD1. The CDR3 extends over 15 amino acids. CDR1 and CDR2 (germline): LNHDA, SQIVND (reference sequence). The CDR3: CASSIGPQGEDGYTF. The CDR3 DNA sequence: TGTGCCAGTAGCATAGGCCCCCAGGGGGAAGATGGCTACACCTTC.

This chain links TRBV4-1 with TRBJ1-1; D remains unclear. The CDR3 runs to 15 residues. Trimming removed 0 bases from V and 1 base from J, with 9 bases in between. Germline CDR1 and CDR2: MGHRA and YSYEKL. In nucleotides, the CDR3 is TGCGCCAGCAGCCAAGAGGTCGTAGAGAACACTGAAGCTTTCTTT. Amino acid sequence: CASSQEVVENTEAFF.

A few counts support this clonotype. The V and J genes are TRBV11-2 and TRBJ2-2; 7 nucleotides match TRBD2. In germline, CDR1 is SGHAT, CDR2 FQNNGV. V shed 5 bases and J 4 bases; nucleotides not matched to a gene: 16. This CDR3 is built from 18 residues. For the CDR3, the DNA is TGTGCCAGCAGCCGGGGTTGGGGGGACTACAAGATCACCGGGGAGCTGTTTTTT. It encodes CASSRGWGDYKITGELFF.

V usage is TRBV6-6 and J usage is TRBJ2-7, with D perhaps TRBD1 (5 bases). The germline gives CDR1 MNHNY, CDR2 SVGAGI (reference sequence). V was clipped by 5 bases and J by 0 bases, with 20 bases between them. This CDR3 is 17 amino acids long. This CDR3 is CASSNVKGLVGSYEQYF. CDR3 nucleotides: TGTGCCAGCAGTAACGTTAAGGGGCTAGTAGGCTCCTACGAGCAGTACTTC.

This clonotype was seen only a few times. J is TRBJ2-3 and V is TRBV29-1; TRBD2 agrees at 11 bases. From germline, CDR1 is SQVTM and CDR2 ANQGSEA. The CDR3 totals 17 residues. V gave up 1 base and J gave up 4 bases; unmatched junction bases: 10. The CDR3 protein is CSVEGRASGGWPDTQYF. The CDR3 nucleotides are TGCAGCGTTGAAGGGCGGGCTAGCGGGGGGTGGCCAGATACGCAGTATTTT.

The chain couples TRBV19 to TRBJ2-3; possibly TRBD1 or TRBD2 for D (6 bases each). V shed 6 bases and J shed 7 bases, with 14 bases lying between them. The CDR3 spans 13 residues. In germline, CDR1 is LNHDA, CDR2 SQIVND (reference sequence). For the CDR3, the DNA is TGTGCCAGTAGCGGGCAGGGGAGGAATACGCAGTATTTT. This sequence encodes CASSGQGRNTQYF.

The rearrangement links TRBV11-3 to TRBJ1-2; no clear D. V was cut by 1 base and J by 2 bases, with 11 bases left in between. Germline CDR1 SGHNT, CDR2 YENEEA. The CDR3 is 15 residues long. Here the CDR3 reads CASSLGPSRNYGYTF. The DNA of the CDR3 is TGTGCCAGCAGCTTAGGACCGTCTCGGAACTATGGCTACACCTTC. Filled out from reference TRBV11-3 and TRBJ1-2, the complete variable domain reads EAGVVQSPRYKIIEKKQPVAFWCNPISGHNTLYWYLQNLGQGPELLIRYENEEAVDDSQLPKDRFSAERLKGVDSTLKIQPAELGDSAVYLCASSLGPSRNYGYTFGSGTRLTVV.

This clonotype was picked up many times. This sequence joins TRBV12-3 or TRBV12-4 and TRBJ1-3; the match to TRBD1 covers 8 bases. Trimming removed 6 bases from V and 5 bases from J; junction bases left unmatched: 3. The CDR3 length is 13 residues. The CDR3 spells CASSWDRRNTIYF. In DNA, the CDR3 is TGTGCCAGCAGCTGGGACAGGAGAAACACCATATATTTT.

The rearrangement uses TRBV15 and TRBJ2-1; D is possibly TRBD1 (7 bases). CDR1 and CDR2 (germline): LNHNV, YYDKDF (reference sequence). This CDR3 comprises 16 residues. The V end was cut by 3 bases, the J end by 8 bases, with 20 bases between. The CDR3 DNA sequence: TGTGCCACCAGCAGCCCCCTCTTGACAGGGAGGTATGAGCAGTTCTTC. Its translation: CATSSPLLTGRYEQFF.

The CDR3 region is CASSLATGGTVEAFF. In DNA, the CDR3 is TGCGCCAGCAGCTTGGCCACAGGAGGGACAGTTGAAGCTTTCTTT. The genes are TRBV5-1 and TRBJ1-1; 7 bases fit TRBD1. CDR1 and CDR2 (germline): SGHRS, YFSETQ. The trim removed 0 bases at V and 7 bases at J, leaving 9 bases unmatched. The CDR3 is 15 amino acids.

The chain carries TRBV29-1 and TRBJ2-1; 13 bases map to TRBD2. Trimming took 8 bases from V and 5 from J; bases not matched to a gene: 6. Germline V gene sequence: CDR1 SQVTM, CDR2 ANQGSEA. The CDR3 length is 14 residues. CDR3 in amino acids: CSSSGTSGNNEQFF. Written as DNA, the CDR3 is TGCAGCTCCTCCGGGACTAGCGGGAACAATGAGCAGTTCTTC.

This clonotype turned up a few times. The V call is TRBV18, the J call TRBJ1-3; D call uncertain. This CDR3 spans 14 amino acids. The V end lost 1 base, the J end lost 4 bases, and 8 bases lay between the germline ends. CDR1 is KGHSH, CDR2 LQKENI, per germline. CDR3 protein: CASSPLTGGNTIYF. The CDR3, as DNA: TGTGCCAGCTCACCACTAACCGGCGGAAACACCATATATTTT.

This clonotype has a handful of counts. The gene calls are TRBV2 and TRBJ2-5, with D unclear. V was pared by 4 bases and J by 4 bases, with 13 bases between. The germline V gene encodes CDR1 SNHLY and CDR2 FYNNEI. CDR3 size: 14 residues. The CDR3 sequence: CASSGEGIRETQYF. The CDR3 DNA is TGTGCCAGCAGTGGGGAAGGGATCCGAGAGACCCAGTACTTC.

This clonotype occurred a few times. The gene calls are TRBV5-7 and TRBJ2-1; D possibly corresponds to TRBD2 (6 bases). TRBV5-7 is sorted into the ORF group, with uncertain function. The V gene lost 6 bases and the J gene lost 2 bases, with 18 bases spanning the gap. This CDR3 is 16 amino acids long. CDR3 bases: TGTGCCAGCACCTCTTTAGTTCGGGAGACCTACAATGAGCAGTTCTTC. Protein sequence: CASTSLVRETYNEQFF.

This clonotype was seen a handful of times. V is TRBV29-1 and J is TRBJ1-1, with D possibly matching TRBD1 (6 bases). Germline V gene data show CDR1 as SQVTM and CDR2 as ANQGSEA. V lost 8 bases and J 0 bases, leaving 13 bases between the germline ends. The CDR3 has 13 residues. In nucleotides, the CDR3 is TGCAGCTTCAGGGGAGGATTGAACACTGAAGCTTTCTTT. It is translated as CSFRGGLNTEAFF.

This clonotype was detected many times. The J gene is TRBJ2-7, the V gene TRBV25-1; a possible D gene is TRBD1 (6 bases). The CDR3 is made up of 13 amino acids. Germline V gene sequence: CDR1 MGHDK, CDR2 SYGVNS. Trimming left V 11 bases short and J 0 bases short, with 14 bases between. Here the CDR3 reads CAARDTRSYEQYF. The CDR3 DNA reads TGTGCCGCCCGGGACACCCGCTCCTACGAGCAGTACTTC.

In this sample, this clonotype turned up a few times. The V gene is TRBV11-2, the J gene TRBJ1-4, with TRBD1 matching over 9 bases. The CDR3 is 16 amino acids. J gave up 7 bases and V 4 bases, and 10 bases lay outside the gene matches. The V gene's germline CDR1 is SGHAT and CDR2 FQNNGV. The CDR3 here is CASSSALTGGSEKLFF. The CDR3, as DNA: TGTGCCAGCAGCTCGGCTTTAACAGGGGGCAGTGAAAAACTGTTTTTT.

This sequence joins TRBV10-3 and TRBJ1-1; unclear D gene. The length of the CDR3 is 14 residues. CDR1 and CDR2 (germline): ENHRY, SYGVKD. Trimming pared 2 bases from V and 0 bases from J, leaving 7 bases between. CDR3 residues: CAISEGVMNTEAFF. The CDR3 region has the DNA TGTGCCATCAGTGAGGGCGTCATGAACACTGAAGCTTTCTTT.